This T cell receptor beta chain was recorded in a study of neurological immune-mediated disorders. Healthy controls comprised blood bank volunteers in Maryland, USA. This clonotype was recorded at least ten times. Using its own MiXCR run on the 5' RACE reads, TCRdb lists one record per CDR3 protein. The data contain around 80,000 distinct CDR3 sequences, about 9.3% of them singletons. Trimming removed 6 bases from V and 9 bases from J, with 20 bases in between. The CDR3 covers 14 residues. This chain uses TRBV12-3 or TRBV12-4 with TRBJ1-1; a weak D match, TRBD1 (6 bases). The sample consisted of PBMCs. The TCR originated in a man aged 35 to 55 in good health. The CDR3 is CASRIHGGQVKAFF. CDR3 DNA sequence: TGTGCCAGCAGGATACACGGGGGGCAGGTGAAAGCTTTCTTT.